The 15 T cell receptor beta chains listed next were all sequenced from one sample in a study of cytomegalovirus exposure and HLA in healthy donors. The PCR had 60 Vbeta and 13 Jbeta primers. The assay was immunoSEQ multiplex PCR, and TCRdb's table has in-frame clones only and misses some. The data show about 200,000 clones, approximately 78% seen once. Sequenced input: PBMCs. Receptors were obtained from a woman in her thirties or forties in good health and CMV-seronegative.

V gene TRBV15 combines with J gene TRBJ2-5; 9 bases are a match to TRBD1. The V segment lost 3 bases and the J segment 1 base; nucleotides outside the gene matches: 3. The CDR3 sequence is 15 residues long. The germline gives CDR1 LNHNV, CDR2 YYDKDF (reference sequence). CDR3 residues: CATSRDRGSQETQYF. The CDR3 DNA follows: TGTGCCACCAGCAGGGACAGGGGTTCCCAAGAGACCCAGTACTTC.

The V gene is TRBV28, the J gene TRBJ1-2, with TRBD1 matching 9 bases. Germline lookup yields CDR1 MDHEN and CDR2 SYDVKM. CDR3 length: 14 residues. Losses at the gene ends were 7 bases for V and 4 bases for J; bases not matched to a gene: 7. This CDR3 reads CASTLPQGAYGYTF. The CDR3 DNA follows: TGTGCCAGCACCCTCCCACAGGGGGCCTATGGCTACACCTTC.

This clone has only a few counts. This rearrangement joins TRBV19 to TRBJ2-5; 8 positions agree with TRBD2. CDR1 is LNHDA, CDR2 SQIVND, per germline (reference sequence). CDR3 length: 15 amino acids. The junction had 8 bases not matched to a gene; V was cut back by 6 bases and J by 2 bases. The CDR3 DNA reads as TGTGCCAGTAGGAAAGGACTAGCCCTTCAAGAGACCCAGTACTTC. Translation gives CASRKGLALQETQYF.

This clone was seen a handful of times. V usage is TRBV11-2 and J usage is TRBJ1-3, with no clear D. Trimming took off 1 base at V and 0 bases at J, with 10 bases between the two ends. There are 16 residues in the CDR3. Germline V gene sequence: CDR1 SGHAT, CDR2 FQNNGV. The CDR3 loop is CASSLVVAGSGNTIYF. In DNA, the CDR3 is TGTGCCAGCAGCTTAGTGGTGGCGGGCTCTGGAAACACCATATATTTT.

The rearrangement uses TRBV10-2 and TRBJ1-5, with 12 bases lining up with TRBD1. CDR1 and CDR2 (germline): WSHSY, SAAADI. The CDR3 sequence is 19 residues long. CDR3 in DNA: TGCGCAACCACTGGGACAGGGGGCATCGCGGGCCCTAGCAATCAGCCCCAGCATTTT. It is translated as CATTGTGGIAGPSNQPQHF.

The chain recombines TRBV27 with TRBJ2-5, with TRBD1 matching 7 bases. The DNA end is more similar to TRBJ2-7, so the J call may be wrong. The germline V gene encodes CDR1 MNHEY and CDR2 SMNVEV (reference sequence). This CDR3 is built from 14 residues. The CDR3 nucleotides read TGTGCCAGCAGTGTAGGGGGCGCGCGCCACGAGCAGTACTTC. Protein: CASSVGGARHEQYF.

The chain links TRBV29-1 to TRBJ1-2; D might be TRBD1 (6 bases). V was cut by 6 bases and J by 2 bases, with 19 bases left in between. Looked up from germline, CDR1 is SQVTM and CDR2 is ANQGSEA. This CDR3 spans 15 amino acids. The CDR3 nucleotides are TGCAGCGTCGTACCTCCCACAGGGAGAAACTATGGCTACACCTTC. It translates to CSVVPPTGRNYGYTF.

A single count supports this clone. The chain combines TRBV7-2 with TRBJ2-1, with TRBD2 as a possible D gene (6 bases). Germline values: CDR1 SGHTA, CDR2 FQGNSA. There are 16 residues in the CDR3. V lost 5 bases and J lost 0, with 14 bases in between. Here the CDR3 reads CASSTIRLVSYNEQFF. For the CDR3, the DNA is TGTGCCAGCAGCACAATAAGACTAGTCTCCTACAATGAGCAGTTCTTC.

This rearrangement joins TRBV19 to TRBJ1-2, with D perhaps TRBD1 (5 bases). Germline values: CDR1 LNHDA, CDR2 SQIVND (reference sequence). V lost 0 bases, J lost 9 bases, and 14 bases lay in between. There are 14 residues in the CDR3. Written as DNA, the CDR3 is TGTGCCAGTAGTATAGATGGGGCGGCCGGCCGCTACACCTTC. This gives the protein CASSIDGAAGRYTF. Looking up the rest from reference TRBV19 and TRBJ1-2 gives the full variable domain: DGGITQSPKYLFRKEGQNVTLSCEQNLNHDAMYWYRQDPGQGLRLIYYSQIVNDFQKGDIAEGYSVSREKKESFPLTVTSAQKNPTAFYLCASSIDGAAGRYTFGSGTRLTVV.

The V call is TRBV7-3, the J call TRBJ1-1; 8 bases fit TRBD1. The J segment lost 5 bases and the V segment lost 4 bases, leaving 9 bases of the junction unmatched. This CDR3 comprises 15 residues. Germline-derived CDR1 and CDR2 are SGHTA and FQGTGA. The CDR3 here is CASSSSGQGWTEAFF. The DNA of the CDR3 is TGTGCCAGCAGCTCCTCTGGACAGGGTTGGACTGAAGCTTTCTTT.

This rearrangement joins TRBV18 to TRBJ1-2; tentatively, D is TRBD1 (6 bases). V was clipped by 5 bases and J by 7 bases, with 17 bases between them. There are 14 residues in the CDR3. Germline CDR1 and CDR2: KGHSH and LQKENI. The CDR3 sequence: CASSSDRKNSGYTF. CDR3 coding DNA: TGTGCCAGCTCATCGGACAGAAAAAACAGTGGCTACACCTTC.

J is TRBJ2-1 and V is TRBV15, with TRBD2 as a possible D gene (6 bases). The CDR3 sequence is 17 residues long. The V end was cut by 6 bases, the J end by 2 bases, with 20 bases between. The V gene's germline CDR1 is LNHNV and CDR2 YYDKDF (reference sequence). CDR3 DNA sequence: TGTGCCACCAGTCCAGCGGGTTCCCGAATCCCCTACAATGAGCAGTTCTTC. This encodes CATSPAGSRIPYNEQFF.

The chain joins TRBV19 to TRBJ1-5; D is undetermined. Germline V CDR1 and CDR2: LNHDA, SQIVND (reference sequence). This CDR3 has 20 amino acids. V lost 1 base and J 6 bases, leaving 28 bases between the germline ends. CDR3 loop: CASSIARESVNSLASQPQHF. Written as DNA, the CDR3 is TGTGCCAGTAGTATAGCTAGAGAATCGGTAAATTCCTTAGCTAGTCAGCCCCAGCATTTT. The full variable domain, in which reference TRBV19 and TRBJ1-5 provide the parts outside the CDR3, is DGGITQSPKYLFRKEGQNVTLSCEQNLNHDAMYWYRQDPGQGLRLIYYSQIVNDFQKGDIAEGYSVSREKKESFPLTVTSAQKNPTAFYLCASSIARESVNSLASQPQHFGDGTRLSIL.

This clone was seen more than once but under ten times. CDR3 nucleotide sequence: TGTGCCAGCAGCTTCCTTGGACAGGCGGGAGAGACCCAGTACTTC. This codes for CASSFLGQAGETQYF. The chain has TRBV27 and TRBJ2-5; 7 nucleotides agree with TRBD1. Germline CDR1 reads MNHEY; CDR2 reads SMNVEV (reference sequence). The V gene end was trimmed by 6 bases and the J gene end by 4 bases; junction bases not matched to a gene: 11. CDR3 length equals 15 residues.

CDR3 in DNA: TGTGCCAGCAGTAGGAGGGCGTTTCTAGTCTTTGAGCAGTACTTC. Translated, it gives CASSRRAFLVFEQYF. The chain carries TRBV11-2 and TRBJ2-7, with a tentative D call TRBD2 (6 bases). The CDR3 length is 15 residues. Germline V gene data show CDR1 as SGHAT and CDR2 as FQNNGV. The V end was cut by 6 bases, the J end by 7 bases, with 22 bases between.